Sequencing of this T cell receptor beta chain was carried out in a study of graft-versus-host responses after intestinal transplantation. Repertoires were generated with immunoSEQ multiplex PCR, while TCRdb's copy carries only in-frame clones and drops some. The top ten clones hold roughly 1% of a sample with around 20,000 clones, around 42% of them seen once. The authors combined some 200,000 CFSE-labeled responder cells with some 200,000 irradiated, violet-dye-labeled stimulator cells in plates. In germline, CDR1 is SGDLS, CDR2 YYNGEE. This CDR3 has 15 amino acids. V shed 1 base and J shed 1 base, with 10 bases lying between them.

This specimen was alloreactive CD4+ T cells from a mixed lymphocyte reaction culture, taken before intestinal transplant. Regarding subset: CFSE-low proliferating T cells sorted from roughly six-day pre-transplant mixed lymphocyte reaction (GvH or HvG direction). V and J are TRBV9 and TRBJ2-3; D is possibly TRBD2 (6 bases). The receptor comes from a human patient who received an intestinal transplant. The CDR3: CASSVLAVGTDTQYF. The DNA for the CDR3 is TGTGCCAGCAGCGTATTAGCGGTGGGCACAGATACGCAGTATTTT. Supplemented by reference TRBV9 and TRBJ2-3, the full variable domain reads DSGVTQTPKHLITATGQRVTLRCSPRSGDLSVYWYQQSLDQGLQFLIQYYNGEERAKGNILERFSAQQFPDLHSELNLSSLELGDSALYFCASSVLAVGTDTQYFGPGTRLTVL.